This TCR beta chain was captured in a study of T cells in Graves' hyperthyroidism and ophthalmopathy. The study's findings and limits: Ophthalmopathy was identified by the model a median 6.5 months ahead of onset. Blood also held most thyroid clonotypes expanded beyond 0.001.

The source material, RNA transcripts, was used to amplify TCR beta CDR3 regions. A set of HTBI primers served as the primers for a first-round RT-PCR of the TCR CDR3. TCRdb passed the multiplex PCR reads through MiXCR, listing each CDR3 protein once. The sample has about 270,000 distinct CDR3 sequences, 24% seen once. There are many counts of this clonotype. Its antigen is undetermined. The ends lost 3 bases at V and 0 bases at J; junction bases unmatched: 0. Germline lookup yields CDR1 MGHRA and CDR2 YSYEKL. This CDR3 is built from 14 residues. Enrolled ophthalmopathy patients presented with a Clinical Activity Score of at least 3, a NOSPECS grade of at least 4, and disease duration under 3 months. Fresh peripheral blood, roughly 9.8 ml of it, supplied the PBMCs.

This receptor was obtained from a woman between 35 and 50 years old with Graves' ophthalmopathy. Sample: blood. The chain carries TRBV4-1 and TRBJ2-7; TRBD2 matches 9 bases. The CDR3 here is CASSQTSGSYEQYF. The CDR3 DNA follows: TGCGCCAGCAGCCAGACTAGCGGCTCCTACGAGCAGTACTTC.